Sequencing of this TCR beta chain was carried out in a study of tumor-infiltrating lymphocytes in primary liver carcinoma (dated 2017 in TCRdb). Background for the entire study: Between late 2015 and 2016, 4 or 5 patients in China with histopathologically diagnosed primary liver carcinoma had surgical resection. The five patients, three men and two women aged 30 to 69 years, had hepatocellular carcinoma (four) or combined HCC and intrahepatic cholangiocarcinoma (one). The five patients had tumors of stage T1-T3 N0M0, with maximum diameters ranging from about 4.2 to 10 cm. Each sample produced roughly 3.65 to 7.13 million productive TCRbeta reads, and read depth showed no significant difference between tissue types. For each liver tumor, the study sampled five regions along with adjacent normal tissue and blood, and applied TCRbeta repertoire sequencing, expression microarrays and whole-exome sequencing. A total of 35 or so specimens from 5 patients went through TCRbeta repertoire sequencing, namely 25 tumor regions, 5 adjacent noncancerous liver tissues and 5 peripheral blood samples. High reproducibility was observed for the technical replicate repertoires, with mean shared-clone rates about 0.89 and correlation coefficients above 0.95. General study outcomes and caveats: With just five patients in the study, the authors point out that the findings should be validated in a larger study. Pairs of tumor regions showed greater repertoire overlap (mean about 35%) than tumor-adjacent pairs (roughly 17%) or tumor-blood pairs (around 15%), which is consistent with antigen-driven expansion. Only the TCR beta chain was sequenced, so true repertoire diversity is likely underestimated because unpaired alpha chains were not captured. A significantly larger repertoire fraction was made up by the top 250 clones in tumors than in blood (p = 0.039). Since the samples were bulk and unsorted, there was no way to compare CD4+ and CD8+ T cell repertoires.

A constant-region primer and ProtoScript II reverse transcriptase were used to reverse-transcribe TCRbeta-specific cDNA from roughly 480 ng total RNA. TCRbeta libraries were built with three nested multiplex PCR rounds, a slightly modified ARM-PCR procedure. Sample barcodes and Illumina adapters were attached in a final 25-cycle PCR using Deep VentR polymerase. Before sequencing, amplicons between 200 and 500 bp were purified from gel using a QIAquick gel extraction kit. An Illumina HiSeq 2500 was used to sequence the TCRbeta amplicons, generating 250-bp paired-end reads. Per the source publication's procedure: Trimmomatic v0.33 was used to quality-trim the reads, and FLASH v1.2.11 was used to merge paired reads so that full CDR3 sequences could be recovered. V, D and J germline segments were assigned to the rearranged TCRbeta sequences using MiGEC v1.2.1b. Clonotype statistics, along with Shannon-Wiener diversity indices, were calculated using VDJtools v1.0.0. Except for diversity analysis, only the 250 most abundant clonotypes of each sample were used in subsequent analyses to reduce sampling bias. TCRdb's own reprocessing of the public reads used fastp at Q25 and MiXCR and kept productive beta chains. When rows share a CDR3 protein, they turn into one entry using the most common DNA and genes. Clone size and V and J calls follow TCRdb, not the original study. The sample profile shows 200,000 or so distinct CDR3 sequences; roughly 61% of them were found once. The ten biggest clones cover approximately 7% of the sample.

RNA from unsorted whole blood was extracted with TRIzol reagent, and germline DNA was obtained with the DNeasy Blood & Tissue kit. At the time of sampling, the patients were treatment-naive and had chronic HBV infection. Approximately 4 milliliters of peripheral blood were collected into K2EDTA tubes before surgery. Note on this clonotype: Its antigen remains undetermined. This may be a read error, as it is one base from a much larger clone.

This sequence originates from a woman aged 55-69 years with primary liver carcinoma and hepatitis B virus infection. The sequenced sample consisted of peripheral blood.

The CDR3 protein sequence reads: CTSRPGIGQPQHF. The DNA reads TGTACCAGCAGGCCAGGGATCGGGCAGCCCCAGCATTTT. The sequence links TRBV6-2 or TRBV6-3 to TRBJ1-5; TRBD1 is a possible D gene, resting on 5 matching bases. According to the germline V gene, CDR1 reads MNHEY and CDR2 reads SVGEGT. From its cysteine to its phenylalanine, the CDR3 spans 13 amino acids. The only DNA kept is the CDR3, 39 bases in frame from the first base.